This T cell receptor beta chain is from a study of T cells in Graves' hyperthyroidism and ophthalmopathy. Amplification of TCR beta CDR3 regions used RNA as the template. Carried out on the TCR CDR3, a first-round RT-PCR used the HTBI primer set. A single record per CDR3 protein comes from TCRdb applying MiXCR to the multiplex PCR reads. The sample lists roughly 630,000 distinct CDR3 sequences; around 14% were seen once. Study conclusions and caveats: Blood also held most thyroid clonotypes expanded beyond 0.001. In the analysis, a 13 V-J model separated ophthalmopathy from stable hyperthyroidism.

The CDR3 extends over 12 amino acids. Looked up from germline, CDR1 is GTSNPN and CDR2 is SVGIG (reference sequence). V dropped 7 bases and J dropped 6 bases, with 13 bases sitting between them. The sample holds many counts of this clonotype. Its antigen is as yet unknown. Fresh 10 ml peripheral blood yielded PBMCs. Sequencing was done on a sample of blood. This receptor was taken from a woman between 25 and 40 years old with Graves' hyperthyroidism. The chain couples TRBV30 to TRBJ2-1; D uncertain. The CDR3 is CASHWAPNEQFF. CDR3 bases: TGTGCCTCACACTGGGCGCCCAATGAGCAGTTCTTC.